Below, 27 T cell receptor beta chains from the same sample are listed, as sequenced in a study of OX40 agonist ivuxolimab in advanced cancers. Repertoires were generated with immunoSEQ multiplex PCR, while TCRdb's copy carries only in-frame clones and drops some. The profile shows about 35,000 clones, 92% of them singletons. Sequenced here: CD4+ or CD8+ T cells sorted from blood, sampled in a trial of the OX40 agonist ivuxolimab. The receptors come from an adult with an advanced solid tumor such as melanoma, head and neck, liver or kidney cancer.

The chain is built from TRBV20-1 and TRBJ1-2; 7 nucleotides align to TRBD1. V gave up 6 bases and J gave up 8 bases; unmatched junction bases: 6. The germline CDR1 and CDR2 sequences are DFQATT and SNEGSKA (reference sequence). This CDR3 has 11 amino acids. The CDR3, as DNA: TGCAGTGCCCCGGACAGGCGCGGCTACACCTTC. Protein product: CSAPDRRGYTF.

This chain connects TRBV19 to TRBJ2-7, with TRBD1 matching 9 bases. This CDR3 has 13 residues. The junction had 4 bases not matched to a gene; V was cut back by 4 bases and J by 6 bases. Germline lookup yields CDR1 LNHDA and CDR2 SQIVND (reference sequence). Written as DNA, the CDR3 is TGTGCCAGTAGTAGGACAGGGGTCAGCGAGCAGTACTTC. Encoded protein: CASSRTGVSEQYF.

This rearrangement joins TRBV10-1 to TRBJ1-5, with D unclear. There are 15 residues in the CDR3. Germline CDR1 is WNHNN and CDR2 is SYGVQD (reference sequence). With 4 bases removed from V and 0 bases from J, the gap between germline ends came to 10 bases. CDR3 region: CASSASRDSNQPQHF. In DNA form, the CDR3 reads TGCGCCAGCAGTGCTTCTAGAGATAGCAATCAGCCCCAGCATTTT.

This clone has a single count. V and J are TRBV19 and TRBJ1-1; D is undetermined. Between the trimmed V and J ends, which lost 6 bases and 8 bases, there was a span of 16 bases. Germline assignment: CDR1 LNHDA and CDR2 SQIVND (reference sequence). The CDR3 length is 13 residues. The CDR3 reads CASSARRGLEAFF. Written as DNA, the CDR3 is TGTGCCAGTAGCGCACGCCGAGGACTCGAAGCTTTCTTT.

The gene calls are TRBV27 and TRBJ2-3; D is undetermined. Germline V lookup: CDR1 MNHEY, CDR2 SMNVEV (reference sequence). This CDR3 has 14 amino acids. With 3 bases removed from V and 3 bases from J, the gap between germline ends came to 10 bases. The CDR3 loop is CASSLTGSTDTQYF. In DNA, the CDR3 is TGTGCCAGCAGTTTGACCGGGTCTACAGATACGCAGTATTTT.

The chain uses TRBV21-1 and TRBJ2-7; the D call of TRBD1 is as the table states it, not checked on the DNA. TRBV21-1 counts as a pseudogene. This CDR3 region has 13 residues. As DNA, the CDR3 is TGTGCCAGCAGCGGACAGCTCTCCTACGAGCAGTACTTC. Protein product: CASSGQLSYEQYF.

The rearrangement uses TRBV6-1 and TRBJ2-2, with 7 nucleotides matching TRBD2. Per germline, CDR1 MNHNS and CDR2 SASEGT. With 3 bases clipped from V and 4 bases from J, the junction kept 8 bases outside the gene matches. CDR3 length equals 16 residues. The CDR3 reads CASSDPAGFFTGELFF. The CDR3 DNA reads TGTGCCAGCAGTGACCCAGCGGGGTTTTTCACCGGGGAGCTGTTTTTT.

This rearrangement joins TRBV14 to TRBJ1-2; 8 bases line up with TRBD1. V shed 4 bases, J shed 6 bases, and the junction held 4 bases outside the gene matches. The CDR3 sequence is 13 residues long. CDR1 and CDR2 (germline): SGHDN, FVKESK. The CDR3 sequence: CASSPPTGDGYTF. CDR3 coding DNA: TGTGCCAGCAGCCCACCGACAGGGGATGGCTACACCTTC.

This chain links TRBV9 with TRBJ1-2; 7 nucleotides agree with TRBD1. CDR3 size: 14 residues. The germline V gene has CDR1 SGDLS and CDR2 YYNGEE. The V segment lost 2 bases and the J segment 3 bases; nucleotides outside the gene matches: 4. This chain's CDR3 is CASSVQGEDYGYTF. The CDR3 nucleotides read TGTGCCAGCAGCGTTCAGGGGGAGGACTATGGCTACACCTTC. Supplemented by reference TRBV9 and TRBJ1-2, the full variable domain reads DSGVTQTPKHLITATGQRVTLRCSPRSGDLSVYWYQQSLDQGLQFLIQYYNGEERAKGNILERFSAQQFPDLHSELNLSSLELGDSALYFCASSVQGEDYGYTFGSGTRLTVV.

This rearrangement joins TRBV28 to TRBJ1-4; tentative D call: TRBD1 (6 bases). The V gene's germline CDR1 is MDHEN and CDR2 SYDVKM. V was trimmed by 6 bases and J by 5 bases, leaving 19 bases between them. The CDR3 covers 16 residues. The CDR3 spells CASSRGQSRGNEKLFF. CDR3 nucleotide sequence: TGTGCCAGCAGCCGTGGACAGTCTAGGGGGAATGAAAAACTGTTTTTT.

The DNA for the CDR3 is TGTGCCAGCAGCCTTGGACTAGCGGGTCGGTACGAGCAGTACTTC. Encoded protein: CASSLGLAGRYEQYF. The V gene is TRBV11-2, the J gene TRBJ2-7, with TRBD2 matching 11 bases. The V and J ends lost 5 bases and 4 bases, in that order; junction bases with no gene match: 7. There are 15 residues in the CDR3. The germline V gene encodes CDR1 SGHAT and CDR2 FQNNGV.

The rearrangement joins TRBV13 to TRBJ1-2; D might be TRBD1 (5 bases). Trimming pared 5 bases from V and 0 bases from J, leaving 13 bases between. In germline, CDR1 is PRHDT, CDR2 FYEKMQ (reference sequence). The CDR3 is made up of 15 amino acids. CDR3 loop: CASSGAGDTNYGYTF. The CDR3 DNA is TGTGCCAGCAGCGGGGCCGGGGATACTAACTATGGCTACACCTTC.

This chain uses TRBV29-1 with TRBJ2-6; 7 nucleotides agree with TRBD1. Trimming at V came to 6 bases and at J to 2 bases, leaving 7 bases not matched to a gene. The germline V gene has CDR1 SQVTM and CDR2 ANQGSEA. The CDR3 length is 15 residues. The chain's CDR3 is CSVADRVTGANVLTF. DNA of the CDR3: TGCAGCGTAGCCGACAGGGTAACTGGGGCCAACGTCCTGACTTTC.

Only one count was recorded for this clone. CDR3 nucleotide sequence: TGTGCCAGCAGTGGGCGAACAGGGGGTCATACGCAGTATTTT. Its protein is CASSGRTGGHTQYF. The chain employs TRBV2 and TRBJ2-3; 8 nucleotides match TRBD1. Germline V gene lookup returns CDR1 SNHLY and CDR2 FYNNEI. V dropped 4 bases and J dropped 7; count of bases not matched to a gene: 7. The CDR3 covers 14 residues.

The chain joins TRBV4-1 to TRBJ1-5, with D possibly matching TRBD1 (6 bases). The CDR3 length is 15 residues. Germline assignment: CDR1 MGHRA and CDR2 YSYEKL. V lost 0 bases to trimming and J lost 6 bases, with 12 bases between them. The CDR3 nucleotides are TGCGCCAGCAGCCAAGAGTTGGGGGCGGTTCAGCCCCAGCATTTT. Its protein is CASSQELGAVQPQHF.

The gene calls are TRBV7-9 and TRBJ1-1; D is unclear. The length of the CDR3 is 13 residues. V lost 5 bases, J lost 6 bases, and 13 bases lay in between. Germline V gives CDR1 SEHNR, CDR2 FQNEAQ (reference sequence). The CDR3 reads CASSLGLPPEAFF. CDR3 in DNA: TGTGCCAGCAGCCTTGGACTTCCCCCTGAAGCTTTCTTT.

This clone appeared once. The rearrangement joins TRBV19 to TRBJ2-1; no reliable D call. Trimming pared 3 bases from V and 4 bases from J, leaving 7 bases between. There are 13 residues in the CDR3. Germline values: CDR1 LNHDA, CDR2 SQIVND (reference sequence). DNA for the CDR3: TGTGCCAGTAGTATTGACTTATACAATGAGCAGTTCTTC. This sequence encodes CASSIDLYNEQFF.

This clone was detected only a few times. CDR3 coding DNA: TGTGCCATCAGTCTGGGGGAGGGCACTGAAGCTTTCTTT. Translation gives CAISLGEGTEAFF. The rearrangement joins TRBV10-3 to TRBJ1-1; a possible D gene is TRBD1 (5 bases). CDR3 length: 13 residues. V was clipped by 5 bases and J by 4 bases, with 11 bases between them. Germline lookup yields CDR1 ENHRY and CDR2 SYGVKD.

V is TRBV18 and J is TRBJ2-2, with 7 bases fitting TRBD2. V lost 0 bases to trimming and J lost 5 bases; unmatched junction nucleotides: 6. CDR3 length equals 16 residues. Germline-derived CDR1 and CDR2 are KGHSH and LQKENI. Here the CDR3 reads CASSPPAGEVTGELFF. CDR3 nucleotide sequence: TGTGCCAGCTCACCACCGGCGGGAGAGGTAACCGGGGAGCTGTTTTTT. The full variable domain, with the rest looked up from reference TRBV18 and TRBJ2-2, is NAGVMQNPRHLVRRRGQEARLRCSPMKGHSHVYWYRQLPEEGLKFMVYLQKENIIDESGMPKERFSAEFPKEGPSILRIQQVVRGDSAAYFCASSPPAGEVTGELFFGEGSRLTVL.

This clone is a singleton in its sample. Written as DNA, the CDR3 is TGTGCCAGCAGCTCTACGTACACCGGGGAGCTGTTTTTT. Protein product: CASSSTYTGELFF. The genes are TRBV11-2 and TRBJ2-2; D remains ambiguous. Germline V lookup: CDR1 SGHAT, CDR2 FQNNGV. This CDR3 contains 13 residues. Trimming shortened V by 4 bases and J by 3 bases, and 6 bases separated the two germline ends.

The rearrangement links TRBV27 to TRBJ2-1; 9 bases are a match to TRBD2. Trimming took 2 bases from V and 9 from J; bases not matched to a gene: 5. This CDR3 region has 14 residues. Germline loops: CDR1 MNHEY, CDR2 SMNVEV (reference sequence). The CDR3 spells CASSLIAGGVEQFF. The CDR3 DNA reads as TGTGCCAGCAGTTTAATTGCGGGAGGGGTTGAGCAGTTCTTC.

The chain has TRBV27 and TRBJ2-2, with TRBD2 as a possible D gene (5 bases). The CDR3 is 14 amino acids. CDR1 is MNHEY and CDR2 is SMNVEV in the germline V gene (reference sequence). The V end lost 7 bases, the J end lost 1 base, and 10 bases lay between the germline ends. CDR3 sequence (DNA): TGTGCCAGCACCAGCGGAATGAACACCGGGGAGCTGTTTTTT. This codes for CASTSGMNTGELFF.

The gene calls are TRBV7-2 and TRBJ2-3; D ambiguous. Trimming left V 5 bases short and J 0 bases short, with 21 bases between. Germline V CDR1 and CDR2: SGHTA, FQGNSA. The CDR3 is 18 residues long. The DNA of the CDR3 is TGTGCCAGCAGCATACGTTCGGGTCAACCCTTAAGCACAGATACGCAGTATTTT. Translating it yields CASSIRSGQPLSTDTQYF.

This chain connects TRBV2 to TRBJ2-7; D is perhaps TRBD2 (5 bases). Trimming took off 3 bases at V and 9 bases at J, with 21 bases between the two ends. The CDR3 consists of 15 residues. Germline V gene lookup returns CDR1 SNHLY and CDR2 FYNNEI. This chain's CDR3 is CASSEFVARYEGQYF. CDR3 nucleotide sequence: TGTGCCAGCAGTGAGTTTGTAGCGAGGTATGAGGGGCAGTACTTC.

The chain couples TRBV11-2 to TRBJ2-7, with 7 positions matching TRBD2. The V segment lost 1 base and the J segment 2 bases; nucleotides outside the gene matches: 8. The germline gives CDR1 SGHAT, CDR2 FQNNGV. This CDR3 spans 16 amino acids. In nucleotides, the CDR3 is TGTGCCAGCAGCTTAGGTTCGGCGGGAGTCACCTACGAGCAGTACTTC. Translation gives CASSLGSAGVTYEQYF.

The chain employs TRBV7-8 and TRBJ1-1, with 10 bases fitting TRBD1. Germline V gene data show CDR1 as SGHVS and CDR2 as FQNEAQ. The junction had 9 bases not matched to a gene; V was cut back by 5 bases and J by 0 bases. The CDR3 covers 17 residues. The CDR3 is CASSSSGTGALNTEAFF. In nucleotides, the CDR3 is TGTGCCAGCAGCAGTAGCGGGACAGGGGCTTTGAACACTGAAGCTTTCTTT.

The rearrangement uses TRBV11-2 and TRBJ2-1, with D unresolved. Germline V gives CDR1 SGHAT, CDR2 FQNNGV. CDR3 size: 14 residues. Trimming left V 3 bases short and J 0 bases short, with 6 bases between. The CDR3: CASSFLGSYNEQFF. CDR3 in DNA: TGTGCCAGCAGCTTCTTGGGCTCCTACAATGAGCAGTTCTTC.